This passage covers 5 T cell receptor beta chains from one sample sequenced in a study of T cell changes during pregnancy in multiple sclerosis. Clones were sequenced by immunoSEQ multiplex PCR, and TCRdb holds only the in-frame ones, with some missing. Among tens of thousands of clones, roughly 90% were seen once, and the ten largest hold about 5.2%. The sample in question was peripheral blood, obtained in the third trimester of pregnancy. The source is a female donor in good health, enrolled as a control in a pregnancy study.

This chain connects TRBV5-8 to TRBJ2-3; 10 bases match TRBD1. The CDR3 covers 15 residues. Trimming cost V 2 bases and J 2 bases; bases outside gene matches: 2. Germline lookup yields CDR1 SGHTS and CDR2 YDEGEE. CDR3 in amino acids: CASSLGTGDTDTQYF. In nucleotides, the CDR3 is TGTGCCAGCAGCTTAGGGACAGGGGACACAGATACGCAGTATTTT. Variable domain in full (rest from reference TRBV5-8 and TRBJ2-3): EAGVTQSPTHLIKTRGQQATLRCSPISGHTSVYWYQQALGLGLQFLLWYDEGEERNRGNFPPRFSGRQFPNYSSELNVNALELEDSALYLCASSLGTGDTDTQYFGPGTRLTVL.

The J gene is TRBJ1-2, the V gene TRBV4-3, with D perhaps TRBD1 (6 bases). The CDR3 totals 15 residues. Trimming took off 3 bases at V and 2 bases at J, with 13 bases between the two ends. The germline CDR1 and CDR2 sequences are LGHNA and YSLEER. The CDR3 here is CASSQGLRGNYGYTF. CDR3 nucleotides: TGCGCCAGCAGCCAGGGCCTCAGGGGCAACTATGGCTACACCTTC.

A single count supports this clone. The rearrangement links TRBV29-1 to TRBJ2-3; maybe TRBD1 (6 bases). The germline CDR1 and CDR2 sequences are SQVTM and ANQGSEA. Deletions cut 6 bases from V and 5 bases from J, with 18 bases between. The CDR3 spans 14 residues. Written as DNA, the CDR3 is TGCAGCGTCCAGGGGATACGAGGTGGAGATACGCAGTATTTT. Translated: CSVQGIRGGDTQYF.

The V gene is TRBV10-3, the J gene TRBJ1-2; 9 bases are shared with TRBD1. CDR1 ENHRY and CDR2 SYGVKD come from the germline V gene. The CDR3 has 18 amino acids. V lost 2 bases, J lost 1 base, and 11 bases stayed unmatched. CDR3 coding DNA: TGTGCCATCAGTGAGGGTTCCGGATTGGGACAGGGTAACTATGGCTACACCTTC. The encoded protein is CAISEGSGLGQGNYGYTF.

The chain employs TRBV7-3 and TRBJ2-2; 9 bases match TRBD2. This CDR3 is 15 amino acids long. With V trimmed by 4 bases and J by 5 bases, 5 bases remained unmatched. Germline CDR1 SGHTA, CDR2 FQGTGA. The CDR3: CASSSLAGVTGELFF. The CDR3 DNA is TGTGCCAGCAGCTCGTTAGCGGGAGTTACCGGGGAGCTGTTTTTT.